What follows describes a single T cell receptor beta chain. This specimen comes from a study of shared clonotypes between healthy human individuals. Sequenced by immunoSEQ multiplex PCR; TCRdb stores in-frame clones only, minus some. Found here are roughly 650,000 clones, roughly 96% of them singletons; the top ten hold about 0.11%. CD8 cells regarded as naive lacked CD45RO, were positively chosen for CCR7, and omitted terminally differentiated effector memory CD45RA+ cells. The clonotype originates from a woman aged 25 to 45 in good health. Sequencing used naive CD8+ T cells sorted from blood.

This CDR3 is CASRPTGADSHTQYF. CDR3 bases: TGCGCCAGCAGACCCACGGGGGCAGACTCGCATACGCAGTATTTT. V usage is TRBV4-1 and J usage is TRBJ2-3, with D perhaps matching TRBD1 or TRBD2 (6 bases each). The germline CDR1 and CDR2 sequences are MGHRA and YSYEKL. The CDR3 covers 15 residues. V lost 6 bases and J lost 7, with 20 bases in between.